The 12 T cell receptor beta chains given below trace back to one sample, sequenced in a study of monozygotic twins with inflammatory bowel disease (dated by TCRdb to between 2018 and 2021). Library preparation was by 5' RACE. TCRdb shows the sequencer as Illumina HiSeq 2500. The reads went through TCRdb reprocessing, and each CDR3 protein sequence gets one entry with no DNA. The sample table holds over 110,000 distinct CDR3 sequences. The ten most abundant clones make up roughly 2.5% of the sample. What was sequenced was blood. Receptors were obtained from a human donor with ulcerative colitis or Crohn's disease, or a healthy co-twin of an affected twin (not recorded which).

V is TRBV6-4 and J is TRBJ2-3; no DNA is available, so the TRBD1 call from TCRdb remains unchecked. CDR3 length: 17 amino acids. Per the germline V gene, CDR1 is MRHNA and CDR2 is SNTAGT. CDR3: CASSDSSGGASTDTQYF.

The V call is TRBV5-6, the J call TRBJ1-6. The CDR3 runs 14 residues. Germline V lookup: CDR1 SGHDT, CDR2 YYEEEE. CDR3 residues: CASSLVQINSPLHF.

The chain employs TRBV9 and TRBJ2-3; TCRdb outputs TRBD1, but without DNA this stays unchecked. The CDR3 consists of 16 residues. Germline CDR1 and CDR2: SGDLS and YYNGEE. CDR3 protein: CASSLAGLGETDTQYF.

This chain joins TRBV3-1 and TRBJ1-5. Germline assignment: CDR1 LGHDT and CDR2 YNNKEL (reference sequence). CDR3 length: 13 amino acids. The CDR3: CASSQDLGQPQHF.

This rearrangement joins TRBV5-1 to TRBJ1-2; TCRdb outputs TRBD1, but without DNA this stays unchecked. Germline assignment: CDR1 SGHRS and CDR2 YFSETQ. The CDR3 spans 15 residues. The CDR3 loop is CASSPGTGVDYGYTF.

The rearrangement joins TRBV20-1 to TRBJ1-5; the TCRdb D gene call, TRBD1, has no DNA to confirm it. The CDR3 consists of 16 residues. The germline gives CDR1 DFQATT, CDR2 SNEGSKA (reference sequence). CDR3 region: CSASIGLTGGNQPQHF.

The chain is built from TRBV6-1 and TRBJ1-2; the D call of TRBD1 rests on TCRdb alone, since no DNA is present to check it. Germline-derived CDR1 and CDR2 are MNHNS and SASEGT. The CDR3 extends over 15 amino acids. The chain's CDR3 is CASSDTGTKNYGYTF.

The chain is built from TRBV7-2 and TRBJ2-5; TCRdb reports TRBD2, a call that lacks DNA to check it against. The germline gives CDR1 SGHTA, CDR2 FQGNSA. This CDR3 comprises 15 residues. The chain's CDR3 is CASSLQGGKGETQYF.

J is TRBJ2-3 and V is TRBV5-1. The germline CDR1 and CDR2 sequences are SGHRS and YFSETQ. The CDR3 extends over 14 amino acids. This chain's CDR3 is CASSMPSATDTQYF. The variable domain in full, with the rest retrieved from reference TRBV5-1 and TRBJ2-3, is KAGVTQTPRYLIKTRGQQVTLSCSPISGHRSVSWYQQTPGQGLQFLFEYFSETQRNKGNFPGRFSGRQFSNSRSEMNVSTLELGDSALYLCASSMPSATDTQYFGPGTRLTVL.

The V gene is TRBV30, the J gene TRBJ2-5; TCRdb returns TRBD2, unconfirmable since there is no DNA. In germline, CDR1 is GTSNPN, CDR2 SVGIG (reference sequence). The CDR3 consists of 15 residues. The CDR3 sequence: CAWTVPRGGLETQYF.

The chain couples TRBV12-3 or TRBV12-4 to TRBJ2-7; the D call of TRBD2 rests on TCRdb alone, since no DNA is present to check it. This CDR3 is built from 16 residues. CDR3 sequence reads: CASSLAGHGLSYEQYF.

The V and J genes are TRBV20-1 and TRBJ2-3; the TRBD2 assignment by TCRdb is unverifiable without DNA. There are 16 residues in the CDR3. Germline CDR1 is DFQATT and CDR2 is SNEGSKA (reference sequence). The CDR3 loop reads CSAALRAGTNTDTQYF.